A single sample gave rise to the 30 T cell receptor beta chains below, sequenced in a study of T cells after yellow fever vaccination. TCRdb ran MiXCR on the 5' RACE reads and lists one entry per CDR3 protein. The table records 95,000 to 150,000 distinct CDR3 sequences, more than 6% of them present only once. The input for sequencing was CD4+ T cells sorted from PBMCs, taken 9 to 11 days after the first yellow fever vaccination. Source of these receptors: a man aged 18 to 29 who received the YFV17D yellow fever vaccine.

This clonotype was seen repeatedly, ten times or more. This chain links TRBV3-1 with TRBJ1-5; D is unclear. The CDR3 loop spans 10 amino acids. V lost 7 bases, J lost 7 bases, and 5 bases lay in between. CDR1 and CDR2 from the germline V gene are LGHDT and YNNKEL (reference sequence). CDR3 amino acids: CASTYQPQHF. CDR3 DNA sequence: TGTGCCAGCACATACCAGCCCCAGCATTTT.

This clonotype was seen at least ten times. Here the CDR3 DNA reads TGTGCCAGCAGTTTAAGCGGGGGGGCAGACGAGCAGTTCTTC. It translates to CASSLSGGADEQFF. The V gene is TRBV12-3 or TRBV12-4, the J gene TRBJ2-1, with 10 nucleotides matching TRBD2. Germline trimming cut 2 bases from V and 10 bases from J; bases unmatched to any gene: 5. This CDR3 contains 14 residues.

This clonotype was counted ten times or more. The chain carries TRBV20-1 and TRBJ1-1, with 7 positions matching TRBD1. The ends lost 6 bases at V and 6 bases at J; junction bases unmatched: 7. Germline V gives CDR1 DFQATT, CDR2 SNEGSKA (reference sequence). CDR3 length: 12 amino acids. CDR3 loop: CSATRGVPEAFF. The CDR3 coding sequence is TGCAGTGCAACCAGGGGGGTCCCTGAAGCTTTCTTT.

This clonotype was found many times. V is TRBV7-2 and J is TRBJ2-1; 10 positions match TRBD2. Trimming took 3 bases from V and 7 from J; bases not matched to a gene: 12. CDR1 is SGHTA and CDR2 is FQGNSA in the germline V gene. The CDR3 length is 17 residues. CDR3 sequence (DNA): TGTGCCAGCAGCTTTCTTGTAGCGGGGGGCCGCTCAAATGAGCAGTTCTTC. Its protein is CASSFLVAGGRSNEQFF. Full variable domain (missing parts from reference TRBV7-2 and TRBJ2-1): GAGVSQSPSNKVTEKGKDVELRCDPISGHTALYWYRQSLGQGLEFLIYFQGNSAPDKSGLPSDRFSAERTGGSVSTLTIQRTQQEDSAVYLCASSFLVAGGRSNEQFFGPGTRLTVL.

The CDR3 DNA follows: TGTGCCAGCAGCTTAATGGCAAACCAGGGAAGGTCTGGAACTGAAGCTTTCTTT. Translated, it gives CASSLMANQGRSGTEAFF. The chain employs TRBV7-8 and TRBJ1-1; a possible D gene is TRBD1 (5 bases). CDR1 and CDR2 from the germline V gene are SGHVS and FQNEAQ. There are 18 residues in the CDR3. V was clipped by 2 bases and J by 5 bases, with 24 bases between them.

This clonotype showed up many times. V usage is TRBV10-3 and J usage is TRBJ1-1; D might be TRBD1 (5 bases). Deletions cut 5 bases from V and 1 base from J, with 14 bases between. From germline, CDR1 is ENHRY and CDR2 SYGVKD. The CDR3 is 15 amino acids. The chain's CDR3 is CAISTQGLKNTEAFF. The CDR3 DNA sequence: TGTGCCATCAGTACCCAGGGTCTAAAGAACACTGAAGCTTTCTTT.

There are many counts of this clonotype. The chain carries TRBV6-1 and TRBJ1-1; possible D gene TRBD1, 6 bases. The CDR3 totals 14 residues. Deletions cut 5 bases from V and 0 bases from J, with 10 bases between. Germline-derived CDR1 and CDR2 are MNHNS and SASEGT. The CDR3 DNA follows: TGTGCCAGCAGTCTTGGGGGCGTGAACACTGAAGCTTTCTTT. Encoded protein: CASSLGGVNTEAFF.

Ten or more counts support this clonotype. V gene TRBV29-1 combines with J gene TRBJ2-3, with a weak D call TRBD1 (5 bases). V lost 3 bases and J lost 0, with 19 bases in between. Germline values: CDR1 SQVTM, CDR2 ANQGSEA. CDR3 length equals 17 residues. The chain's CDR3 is CSVEMQGLFTSTDTQYF. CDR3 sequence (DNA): TGCAGCGTTGAGATGCAGGGCCTATTTACTAGCACAGATACGCAGTATTTT.

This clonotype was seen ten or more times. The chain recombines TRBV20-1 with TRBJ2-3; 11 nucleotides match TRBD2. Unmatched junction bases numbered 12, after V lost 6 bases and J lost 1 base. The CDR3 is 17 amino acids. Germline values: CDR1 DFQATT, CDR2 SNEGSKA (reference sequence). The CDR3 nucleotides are TGCAGTGCGCCTACTAGCGGGGGCCCTCGACGCACAGATACGCAGTATTTT. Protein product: CSAPTSGGPRRTDTQYF.

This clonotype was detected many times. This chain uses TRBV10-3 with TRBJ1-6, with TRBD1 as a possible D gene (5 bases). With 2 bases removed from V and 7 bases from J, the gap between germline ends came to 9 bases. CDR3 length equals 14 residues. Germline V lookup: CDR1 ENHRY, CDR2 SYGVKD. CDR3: CAISERGENSPLHF. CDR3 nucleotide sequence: TGTGCCATCAGTGAGCGGGGCGAGAATTCACCCCTCCACTTT.

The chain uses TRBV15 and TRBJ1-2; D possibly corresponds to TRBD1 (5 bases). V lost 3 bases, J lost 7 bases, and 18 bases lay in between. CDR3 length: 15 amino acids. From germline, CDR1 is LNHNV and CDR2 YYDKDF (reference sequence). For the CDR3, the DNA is TGTGCCACCAGCAGCGGCGGGGCCCCGGAGAGTGGCTACACCTTC. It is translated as CATSSGGAPESGYTF.

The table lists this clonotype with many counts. This CDR3 reads CASSLVGSEKFF. The CDR3 DNA is TGTGCCAGCAGCTTAGTGGGTAGCGAGAAGTTCTTC. V is TRBV7-9 and J is TRBJ2-1, with D perhaps matching TRBD2 (5 bases). Trimming removed 1 base from V and 14 bases from J, with 12 bases in between. The CDR3 runs to 12 residues. CDR1 and CDR2 (germline): SEHNR, FQNEAQ (reference sequence).

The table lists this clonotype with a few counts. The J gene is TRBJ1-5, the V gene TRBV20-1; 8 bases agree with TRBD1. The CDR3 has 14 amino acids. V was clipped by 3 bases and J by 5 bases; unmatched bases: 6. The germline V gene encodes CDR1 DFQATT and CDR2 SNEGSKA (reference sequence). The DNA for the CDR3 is TGCAGTGCTAGTTACGGGACAGGTGATCAGCCCCAGCATTTT. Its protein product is CSASYGTGDQPQHF.

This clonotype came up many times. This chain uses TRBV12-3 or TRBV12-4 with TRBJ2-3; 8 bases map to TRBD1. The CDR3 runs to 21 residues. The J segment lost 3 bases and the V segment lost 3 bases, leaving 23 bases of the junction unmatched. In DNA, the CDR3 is TGTGCCAGCAGTTTCGGTGTGTGGGGCAGGGGGCACGGGGGCCGGACAGATACGCAGTATTTT. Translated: CASSFGVWGRGHGGRTDTQYF.

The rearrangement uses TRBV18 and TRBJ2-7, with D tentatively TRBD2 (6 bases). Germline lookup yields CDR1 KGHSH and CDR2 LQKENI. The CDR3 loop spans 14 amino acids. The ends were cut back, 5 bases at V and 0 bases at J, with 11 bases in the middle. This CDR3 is CASSYGGISYEQYF. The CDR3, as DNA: TGTGCCAGCTCATATGGGGGGATCTCCTACGAGCAGTACTTC.

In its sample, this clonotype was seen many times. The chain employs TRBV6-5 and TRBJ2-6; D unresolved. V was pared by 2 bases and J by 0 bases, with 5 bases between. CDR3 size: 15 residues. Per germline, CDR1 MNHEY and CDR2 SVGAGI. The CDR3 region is CASSYDHSGANVLTF. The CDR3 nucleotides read TGTGCCAGCAGTTACGATCACTCTGGGGCCAACGTCCTGACTTTC.

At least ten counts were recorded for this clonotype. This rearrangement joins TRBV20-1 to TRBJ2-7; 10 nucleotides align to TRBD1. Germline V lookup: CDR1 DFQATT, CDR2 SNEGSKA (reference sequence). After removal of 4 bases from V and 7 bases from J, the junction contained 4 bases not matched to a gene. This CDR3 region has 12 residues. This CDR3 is CSAKDRGQEQYF. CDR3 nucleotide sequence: TGCAGTGCTAAAGACAGGGGGCAAGAGCAGTACTTC.

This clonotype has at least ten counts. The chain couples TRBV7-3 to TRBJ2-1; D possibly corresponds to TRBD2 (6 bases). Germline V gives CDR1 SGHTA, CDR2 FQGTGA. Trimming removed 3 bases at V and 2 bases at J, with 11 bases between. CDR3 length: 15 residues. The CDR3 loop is CASSFGGGPYNEQFF. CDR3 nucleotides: TGTGCCAGCAGCTTCGGGGGAGGACCCTACAATGAGCAGTTCTTC.

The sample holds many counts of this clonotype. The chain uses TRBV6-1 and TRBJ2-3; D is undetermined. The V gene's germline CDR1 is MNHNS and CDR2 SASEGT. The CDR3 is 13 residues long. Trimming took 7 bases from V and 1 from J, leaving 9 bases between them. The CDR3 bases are TGTGCCAGCATCCGTCCGGGCACAGATACGCAGTATTTT. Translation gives CASIRPGTDTQYF.

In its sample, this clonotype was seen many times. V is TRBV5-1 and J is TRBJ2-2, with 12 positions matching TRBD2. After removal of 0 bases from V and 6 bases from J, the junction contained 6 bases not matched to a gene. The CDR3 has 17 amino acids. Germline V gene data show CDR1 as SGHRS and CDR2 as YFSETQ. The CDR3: CASSLAPSGGAAGELFF. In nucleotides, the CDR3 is TGCGCCAGCAGCTTGGCCCCTAGCGGGGGGGCTGCCGGGGAGCTGTTTTTT.

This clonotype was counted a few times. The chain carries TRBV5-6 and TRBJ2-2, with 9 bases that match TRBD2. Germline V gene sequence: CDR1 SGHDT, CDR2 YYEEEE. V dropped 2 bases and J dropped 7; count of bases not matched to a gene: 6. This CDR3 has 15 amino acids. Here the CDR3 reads CASSLPGLAGGELFF. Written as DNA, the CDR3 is TGTGCCAGCAGCTTACCGGGACTAGCAGGCGGGGAGCTGTTTTTT.

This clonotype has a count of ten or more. In nucleotides, the CDR3 is TGTGCCAGCAGCAAAAGTGAGGGGTCTGGCTACACCTTC. Translated: CASSKSEGSGYTF. The rearrangement joins TRBV12-3 or TRBV12-4 to TRBJ1-2; weak D call: TRBD1 (5 bases). The CDR3 has 13 residues. With 6 bases removed from V and 7 bases from J, the gap between germline ends came to 15 bases.

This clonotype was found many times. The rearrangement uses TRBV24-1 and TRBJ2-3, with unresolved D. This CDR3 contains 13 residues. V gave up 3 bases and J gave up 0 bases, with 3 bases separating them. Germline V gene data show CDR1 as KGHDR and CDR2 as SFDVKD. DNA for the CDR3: TGTGCCACCAGTGATGGCAGCACAGATACGCAGTATTTT. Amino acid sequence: CATSDGSTDTQYF.

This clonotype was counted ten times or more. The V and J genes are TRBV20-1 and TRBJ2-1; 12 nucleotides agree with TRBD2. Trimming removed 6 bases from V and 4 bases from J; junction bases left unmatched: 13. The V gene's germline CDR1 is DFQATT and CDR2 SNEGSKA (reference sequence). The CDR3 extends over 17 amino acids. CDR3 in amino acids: CSALRLAGALGYNEQFF. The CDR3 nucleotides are TGCAGTGCCCTAAGACTAGCGGGGGCCCTGGGGTACAATGAGCAGTTCTTC.

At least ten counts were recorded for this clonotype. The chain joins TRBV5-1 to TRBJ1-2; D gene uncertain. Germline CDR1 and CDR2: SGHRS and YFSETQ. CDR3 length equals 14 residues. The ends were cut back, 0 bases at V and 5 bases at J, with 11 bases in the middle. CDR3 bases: TGCGCCAGCAGCTTGGATGGCAGAAATTATGGCTACACCTTC. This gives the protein CASSLDGRNYGYTF.

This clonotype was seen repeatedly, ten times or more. For the CDR3, the DNA is TGCGCCAGCAGCCCTAGCGGGGGCAACGGGGAAACCCAGTACTTC. As protein: CASSPSGGNGETQYF. V is TRBV5-1 and J is TRBJ2-5; 10 bases line up with TRBD2. The CDR3 is 15 residues long. Germline CDR1 reads SGHRS; CDR2 reads YFSETQ. V trimming: 4 bases; J trimming: 8 bases; junction bases outside the gene matches: 11.

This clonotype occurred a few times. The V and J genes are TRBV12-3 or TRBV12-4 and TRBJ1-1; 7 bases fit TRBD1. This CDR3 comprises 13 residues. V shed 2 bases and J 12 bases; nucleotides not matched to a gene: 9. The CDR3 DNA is TGTGCCAGCAGTTTACGTGGGGACAGAAAGACTTTCTTT. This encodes CASSLRGDRKTFF.

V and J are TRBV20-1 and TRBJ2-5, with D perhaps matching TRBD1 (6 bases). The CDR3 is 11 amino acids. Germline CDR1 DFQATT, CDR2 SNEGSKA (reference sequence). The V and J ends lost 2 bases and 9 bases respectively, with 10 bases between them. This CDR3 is CSARTGTPQYF. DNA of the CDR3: TGCAGTGCTAGAACAGGGACCCCCCAGTACTTC.

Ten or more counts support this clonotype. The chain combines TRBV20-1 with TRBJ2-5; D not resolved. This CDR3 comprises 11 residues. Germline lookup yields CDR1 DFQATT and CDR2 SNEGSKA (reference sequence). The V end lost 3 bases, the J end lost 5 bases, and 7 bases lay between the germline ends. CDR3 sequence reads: CSASRAETQYF. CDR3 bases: TGCAGTGCTAGCCGGGCGGAGACCCAGTACTTC.

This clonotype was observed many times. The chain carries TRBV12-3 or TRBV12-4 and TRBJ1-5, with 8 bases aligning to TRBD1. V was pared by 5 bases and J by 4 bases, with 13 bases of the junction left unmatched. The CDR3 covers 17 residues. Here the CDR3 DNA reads TGTGCCAGCAGTAACTCTCCACCAAACAGGGGGAATCAGCCCCAGCATTTT. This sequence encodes CASSNSPPNRGNQPQHF.